Listed below are T cell receptor beta chains from one sample, sequenced in a study of spatial heterogeneity in lung cancer. TCRdb passed the 5' RACE reads through MiXCR, listing each CDR3 protein once. The sample lists approximately 6,300 distinct CDR3 sequences, roughly an eighth occurring once. Source: normal lung tissue next to the tumor, taken at surgery. Receptor source: a female donor with early-stage non-small cell lung cancer. Both conserved end residues are part of each CDR3. The D gene is left open where the match is weak. Clone size is given for some rows only: seen once, a few or many times, or a class if the clone is expanded.

cdr3_length | j_call | v_call | d_call | clone_size | cdr3_nt | cdr3_aa
15 | TRBJ2-1 | TRBV10-3 | . | medium-sized | TGTGCCATCAGTGACCCTAAGGGGGTCTTAGGTGAGCAGTTCTTC | CAISDPKGVLGEQFF
23 | TRBJ2-3 | TRBV5-1 | . | . | . | CDSSFYICSAKSQRTGFTDTQYF
13 | TRBJ1-6 | TRBV3-1 | . | medium-sized | TGTGCCAGCAGCCGACAGATTGATTCACCCCTCCACTTT | CASSRQIDSPLHF
11 | TRBJ2-5 | TRBV20-1 | . | . | TGCAGTGCTCTTAATAGCGAGACCCAGTACTTC | CSALNSETQYF
14 | TRBJ2-5 | TRBV9 | TRBD1 | many | TGTGCCAGCAGCGCGAGGGACAGCGAAGAGACCCAGTACTTC | CASSARDSEETQYF
21 | TRBJ2-3 | TRBV5-1 | TRBD2 | large | TGCGCCAGCAGCGAGGATTGGACTAGCGGGGGCCTAGTTCCGGGCACAGATACGCAGTATTTT | CASSEDWTSGGLVPGTDTQYF
17 | TRBJ1-4 | TRBV6-4 | TRBD1 | . | TGTGCCATCAGTGAATATTCATCGCAACAGGGGAATGAAAAACTGTTTTTT | CAISEYSSQQGNEKLFF
15 | TRBJ1-5 | TRBV10-2 | . | many | TGCGCCAGCAGTGAAGGGAGGTGGAGCAATCAGCCCCAGCATTTT | CASSEGRWSNQPQHF
12 | TRBJ2-7 | TRBV5-1 | . | few | TGCGCCAGCCAGGACACAGCCTACGAGCAGTACTTC | CASQDTAYEQYF
14 | TRBJ1-1 | TRBV20-1 | . | many | TGCAGTGCCCCCCGGGGGGCTATGAACACTGAAGCTTTCTTT | CSAPRGAMNTEAFF
14 | TRBJ1-2 | TRBV28 | . | . | TGTGCCAGCAGCCCAGGGAGTGCGAACTATGGCTACACCTTC | CASSPGSANYGYTF
13 | TRBJ1-2 | TRBV11-2 | . | few | TGTGCCAGCAGCTTAGCATCCCTTTTAGGCTACACCTTC | CASSLASLLGYTF
15 | TRBJ1-1 | TRBV20-1 | . | . | TGCAGTGCTAGATCCCCCATGGCGGGGGACACTGAAGCTTTCTTT | CSARSPMAGDTEAFF
11 | TRBJ2-7 | TRBV5-4 | . | many | TGTGCCAGCAGGGGACTTCACGAGCAGTACTTC | CASRGLHEQYF
14 | TRBJ2-1 | TRBV11-1 | . | many | TGTGCCAGCAGCCAAACTCCGCTACACAATGAGCAGTTCTTC | CASSQTPLHNEQFF
16 | TRBJ2-7 | TRBV5-6 | TRBD2 | many | TGTGCCAGCAGCTTGCGGGGACTAGCGGGACAGTACGAGCAGTACTTC | CASSLRGLAGQYEQYF
12 | TRBJ1-1 | TRBV5-1 | TRBD1 | few | TGCGCCAGCAGCGTGGACAGGGGAGAAGCTTTCTTT | CASSVDRGEAFF
17 | TRBJ2-2 | TRBV4-2 | . | . | TGTGCCAGCAGCCAAGAGGGGGGACAAGCGAACACCGGGGAGCTGTTTTTT | CASSQEGGQANTGELFF
18 | TRBJ1-4 | TRBV7-9 | TRBD1 | many | TGTGCCAGCAGCTTAGGGGACAGCAGTCTCGTAACTAATGAAAAACTGTTTTTT | CASSLGDSSLVTNEKLFF
16 | TRBJ1-4 | TRBV7-6 | TRBD1 | many | TGTGCCAGCAGCTTAGGGACAGGGGGAACGCCAGAAAAACTGTTTTTT | CASSLGTGGTPEKLFF
13 | TRBJ1-2 | TRBV13 | . | many | TGTGCCAGCAGCTTGGGTGAACGCTATGGCTACACCTTC | CASSLGERYGYTF
14 | TRBJ1-2 | TRBV7-2 | . | many | TGTGCCAGCAGCTTGTTCCAAGCTAACTATGGCTACACCTTC | CASSLFQANYGYTF
12 | TRBJ2-7 | TRBV20-1 | . | few | TGCAGTGCTAGAGATTGGACCTACGAGCAGTACTTC | CSARDWTYEQYF
15 | TRBJ2-2 | TRBV28 | . | many | TGTGCCAGCAGTAAGCCCAAAAAGAGTACCGGGGAGCTGTTTTTT | CASSKPKKSTGELFF
15 | TRBJ2-5 | TRBV7-8 | TRBD2 | medium-sized | TGTGCCAGCAGCCTAGCGGGGGGGTACCAAGAGACCCAGTACTTC | CASSLAGGYQETQYF
15 | TRBJ2-5 | TRBV7-9 | . | few | TGTGCCAGCAGCTTCTACGGGAACAGCCAAGAGACCCAGTACTTC | CASSFYGNSQETQYF
12 | TRBJ2-1 | TRBV12-3/TRBV12-4 | . | many | TGTGCCAGCGGGAAGAATTTCGGTGAGCAGTTCTTC | CASGKNFGEQFF
14 | TRBJ2-7 | TRBV27 | . | many | TGTGCCAGCAGTTTTAGGGGCGAGCCCTACGAGCAGTACTTC | CASSFRGEPYEQYF
14 | TRBJ2-5 | TRBV7-2 | . | . | TGTGCCAGCAGCCGCTCGGGGGTACAAGAGACCCAGTACTTC | CASSRSGVQETQYF
14 | TRBJ2-5 | TRBV7-7 | . | . | TGTGCCAGCAGCTTGGATCGGGGAGACGGGACCCAGTACTTC | CASSLDRGDGTQYF
14 | TRBJ2-7 | TRBV7-9 | TRBD2 | many | TGTGCCAGCAGCTTGGGACTAGCTGGCTACGAGCAGTACTTC | CASSLGLAGYEQYF
14 | TRBJ2-2 | TRBV27 | . | few | TGTGCCAGCAGCACCGTCCGAATCACCGGGGAGCTGTTTTTT | CASSTVRITGELFF
14 | TRBJ1-5 | TRBV28 | . | many | TGTGCCAGCAGTTTAGCCGACAGTTATCAGCCCCAGCATTTT | CASSLADSYQPQHF
14 | TRBJ1-3 | TRBV4-3 | TRBD1 | medium-sized | TGCGCCAGCAGCCAGGACAGGGTTAGAAACACCATATATTTT | CASSQDRVRNTIYF
14 | TRBJ1-1 | TRBV11-2 | . | medium-sized | TGTGCCAGCAGCTTAGTGGGATCGAGCACTGAAGCTTTCTTT | CASSLVGSSTEAFF
16 | TRBJ1-3 | TRBV6-5 | TRBD1 | medium-sized | TGTGCCAGCAGGAGGACAGGCCTAGACTCTGGAAACACCATATATTTT | CASRRTGLDSGNTIYF
13 | TRBJ2-5 | TRBV5-6 | . | many | TGTGCCAGCAGCTTGGGTCCTGGGGAGACCCAGTACTTC | CASSLGPGETQYF
18 | TRBJ2-1 | TRBV5-1 | . | medium-sized | TGCGCCAGCAGCTTGGAGCGCAGGGAGGCCCCTAACCACAATGAGCAGTTCTTC | CASSLERREAPNHNEQFF
16 | TRBJ1-2 | TRBV6-2/TRBV6-3 | . | . | TGTGCCACAGCAGATCAGCCTCCCGTTACGAACTATGGCTACACCTTC | CATADQPPVTNYGYTF
15 | TRBJ2-3 | TRBV3-1 | TRBD2 | medium-sized | TGTGCCAGCAGCCAAGGCGGGGGGGAGACAGATACGCAGTATTTT | CASSQGGGETDTQYF
15 | TRBJ1-5 | TRBV12-3/TRBV12-4 | . | medium-sized | TGTGCCAGCCGCCTGAGGGGACATAGCAATCAGCCCCAGCATTTT | CASRLRGHSNQPQHF
13 | TRBJ1-6 | TRBV6-1 | . | many | TGTGCCAGCAGCGATACCGGGACAACTTTGGGCTACTTT | CASSDTGTTLGYF
15 | TRBJ2-3 | TRBV7-2 | TRBD2 | . | TGTGCCAGCAGCTTGAACGGGGGGGCCAAAGATACGCAGTATTTT | CASSLNGGAKDTQYF
14 | TRBJ2-5 | TRBV27 | . | . | TGTGCCAGCAGTTCTCTAGCGCGTCAAGAGACCCAGTACTTC | CASSSLARQETQYF
15 | TRBJ2-3 | TRBV3-1 | TRBD2 | large | TGTGCCAGCAGCCTGGCGGCGGGGGGCACAGATACGCAGTATTTT | CASSLAAGGTDTQYF
16 | TRBJ2-1 | TRBV27 | TRBD1 | few | TGTGCCAGCAGTTTATATGAGGGACAGGGATATAATGAGCAGTTCTTC | CASSLYEGQGYNEQFF
15 | TRBJ2-1 | TRBV7-8 | . | few | TGTGCCAGCAGCTTAGGGGGGAGTATCCGGGATGAGCAGTTCTTC | CASSLGGSIRDEQFF
13 | TRBJ1-2 | TRBV9 | . | few | TGTGCCAGCAGCGTAGACGGTACCTATGGCTACACCTTC | CASSVDGTYGYTF
15 | TRBJ1-5 | TRBV12-3/TRBV12-4 | . | many | TGTGCCAGCAGTCCTTTTGGGAATAGCAATCAGCCCCAGCATTTT | CASSPFGNSNQPQHF
16 | TRBJ2-2 | TRBV28 | TRBD1 | many | TGTGCCAGCACGCCCTTTGACAGGGGGAACACCGGGGAGCTGTTTTTT | CASTPFDRGNTGELFF
12 | TRBJ2-3 | TRBV12-3/TRBV12-4 | . | medium-sized | TGTGCCAGCAGTTCTAGGGTAGATACGCAGTATTTT | CASSSRVDTQYF
15 | TRBJ1-5 | TRBV24-1 | . | . | TGTGCCACCAGTGTAGGGGGGTATAGCAATCAGCCCCAGCATTTT | CATSVGGYSNQPQHF
15 | TRBJ2-5 | TRBV5-1 | . | many | TGCGCCAGCAGCTTGGCCCGGGGGTTTCAAGAGACCCAGTACTTC | CASSLARGFQETQYF
17 | TRBJ2-5 | TRBV20-1 | . | medium-sized | TGCAGTGCTAGTTCCGGCCTAGCGATTCTGTACCAAGAGACCCAGTACTTC | CSASSGLAILYQETQYF